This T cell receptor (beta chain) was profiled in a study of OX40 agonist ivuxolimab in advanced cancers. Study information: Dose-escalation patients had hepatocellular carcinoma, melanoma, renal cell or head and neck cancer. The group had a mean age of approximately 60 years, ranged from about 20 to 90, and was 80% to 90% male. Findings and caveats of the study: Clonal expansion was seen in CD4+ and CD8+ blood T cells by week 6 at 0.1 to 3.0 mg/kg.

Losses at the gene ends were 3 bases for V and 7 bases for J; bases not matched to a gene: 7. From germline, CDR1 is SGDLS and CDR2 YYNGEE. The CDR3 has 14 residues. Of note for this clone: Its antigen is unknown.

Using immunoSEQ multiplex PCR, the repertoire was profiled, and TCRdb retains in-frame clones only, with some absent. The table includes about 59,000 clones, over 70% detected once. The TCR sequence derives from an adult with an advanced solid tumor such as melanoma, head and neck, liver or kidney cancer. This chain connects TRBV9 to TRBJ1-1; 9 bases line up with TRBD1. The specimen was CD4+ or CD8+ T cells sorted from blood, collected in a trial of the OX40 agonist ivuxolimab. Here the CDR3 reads CASSEGQGGLEAFF. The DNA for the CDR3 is TGTGCCAGCAGCGAGGGACAGGGAGGACTTGAAGCTTTCTTT.